These 9 T cell receptor beta chains share one sample of origin, sequenced in a study of CD8 T cells in ankylosing spondylitis. TCRdb re-derived calls from the 5' RACE reads in MiXCR, one entry per CDR3 protein. The sample records about 170,000 distinct CDR3 sequences, around 20% being singletons. Material for sequencing was blood, either unsorted or a sorted T cell fraction (not recorded which). These receptor sequences come from a male donor with ankylosing spondylitis or in good health (not recorded which).

This clonotype was found many times. This chain connects TRBV5-5 to TRBJ2-7; D is undetermined. Deletions cut 1 base from V and 9 bases from J, with 14 bases between. The CDR3 is made up of 13 amino acids. The V gene's germline CDR1 is SGHKS and CDR2 YYEKEE (reference sequence). CDR3 nucleotides: TGTGCCAGCAGCTTGTTGGAGTACCTAGGGCAGTACTTC. It specifies CASSLLEYLGQYF.

As to this clonotype: A much larger clone differs by one base, so this may be a read error. This sequence joins TRBV20-1 and TRBJ2-3; the match to TRBD2 covers 12 bases. CDR3 size: 17 residues. Trimming took 3 bases from V and 2 from J; bases not matched to a gene: 9. Germline assignment: CDR1 DFQATT and CDR2 SNEGSKA (reference sequence). Written as DNA, the CDR3 is TGCAGTGCTAGTCGGGGACTAGCGGGCCTGGACACAGATACGCAGTATTTT. This translates into CSASRGLAGLDTDTQYF.

The rearrangement joins TRBV5-6 to TRBJ2-5; D not certain. This CDR3 has 15 residues. Germline V gene data show CDR1 as SGHDT and CDR2 as YYEEEE. Trimming cost V 3 bases and J 0 bases, with 12 bases left between them. In DNA form, the CDR3 reads TGTGCCAGCAGCTCACTTGCCATGTACCAAGAGACCCAGTACTTC. Translating it yields CASSSLAMYQETQYF.

This clonotype was recorded at least ten times. The chain uses TRBV28 and TRBJ2-2; D not resolved. The CDR3 runs to 17 residues. With 7 bases removed from V and 4 bases from J, the gap between germline ends came to 22 bases. Germline lookup yields CDR1 MDHEN and CDR2 SYDVKM. DNA for the CDR3: TGTGCCAGCACTCCCTTGGGTTACCTTCGCACCACCGGGGAGCTGTTTTTT. Its translation: CASTPLGYLRTTGELFF. The whole variable domain, filled in from reference TRBV28 and TRBJ2-2, reads DVKVTQSSRYLVKRTGEKVFLECVQDMDHENMFWYRQDPGLGLRLIYFSYDVKMKEKGDIPEGYSVSREKKERFSLILESASTNQTSMYLCASTPLGYLRTTGELFFGEGSRLTVL.

In its sample, this clonotype was seen many times. This chain uses TRBV5-1 with TRBJ2-2; D is perhaps TRBD2 (5 bases). CDR1 and CDR2 from the germline V gene are SGHRS and YFSETQ. V lost 0 bases and J 6 bases, leaving 12 bases between the germline ends. This CDR3 has 15 amino acids. The CDR3 DNA reads TGCGCCAGCAGCTTGGAGACCCTGGGAGCCGGGGAGCTGTTTTTT. Amino acid sequence: CASSLETLGAGELFF.

This clonotype was seen repeatedly, ten times or more. This chain uses TRBV6-1 with TRBJ2-2; 12 bases fit TRBD2. J gave up 7 bases and V 6 bases, and 6 bases lay outside the gene matches. The V gene's germline CDR1 is MNHNS and CDR2 SASEGT. The CDR3 covers 15 residues. The CDR3 is CASSPSGRADGELFF. For the CDR3, the DNA is TGTGCCAGCAGCCCTAGCGGGAGGGCCGACGGGGAGCTGTTTTTT.

This clonotype was detected a few times. The chain is built from TRBV28 and TRBJ2-3; unclear D gene. Per the germline V gene, CDR1 is MDHEN and CDR2 is SYDVKM. Trimming took 6 bases from V and 0 from J, leaving 7 bases between them. CDR3 length: 13 amino acids. CDR3 nucleotide sequence: TGTGCCAGCAGCGGGCCGAGCACAGATACGCAGTATTTT. This gives the protein CASSGPSTDTQYF.

The table lists this clonotype with many counts. The chain couples TRBV7-3 to TRBJ2-2; no clear D gene. The CDR3 consists of 13 residues. V lost 5 bases to trimming and J lost 6 bases, with 10 bases between them. Germline loops: CDR1 SGHTA, CDR2 FQGTGA. CDR3 DNA: TGTGCCAGCAGCGCCCCGGGTGCCGGGGAGCTGTTTTTT. Amino acid sequence: CASSAPGAGELFF.

Details on this clonotype: This may be a read error, as it is one base from a much larger clone. The chain is built from TRBV12-3 or TRBV12-4 and TRBJ2-1, with TRBD2 matching over 7 bases. V lost 3 bases and J lost 4; bases outside the gene matches: 6. The CDR3 length is 15 residues. The CDR3: CASSFGLVVYNEQFF. In DNA form, the CDR3 reads TGTGCCAGCAGTTTCGGACTAGTGGTATACAATGAGCAGTTCTTC.